One and the same sample provided the 12 T cell receptor beta chains below, sequenced in a study of pediatric ulcerative colitis. Generated by immunoSEQ multiplex PCR, the TCRdb table keeps only in-frame clones and is missing some. The sample shows roughly 60,000 clones, 85% to 90% of them seen only once. The source material was blood. These TCRs come from a boy between 10 and 17 years old who was a control in a study of pediatric ulcerative colitis.

The chain couples TRBV6-1 to TRBJ2-3; D call uncertain. Germline values: CDR1 MNHNS, CDR2 SASEGT. V lost 1 base to trimming and J lost 6 bases, with 8 bases between them. The CDR3 has 13 amino acids. Here the CDR3 reads CASSEGEVDTQYF. CDR3 DNA: TGTGCCAGCAGTGAAGGCGAGGTGGATACGCAGTATTTT.

This clone was counted a single time. CDR3 DNA: TGTGCCAGCAGCTTAGCCCCACCGGACCGCACCTACGAGCAGTACTTC. The encoded protein is CASSLAPPDRTYEQYF. The gene calls are TRBV7-2 and TRBJ2-7, with D uncertain. V shed 0 bases and J shed 2 bases, with 14 bases lying between them. The CDR3 covers 16 residues. Germline V gene data show CDR1 as SGHTA and CDR2 as FQGNSA.

The rearrangement links TRBV7-2 to TRBJ2-3, with 10 bases fitting TRBD2. J gave up 10 bases and V 4 bases, and 8 bases lay outside the gene matches. Germline V CDR1 and CDR2: SGHTA, FQGNSA. The CDR3 is 14 residues long. CDR3 region: CASSSSSGGFSQYF. CDR3 coding DNA: TGTGCCAGCAGCTCCTCTAGCGGGGGTTTTTCGCAGTATTTT.

The chain has TRBV5-1 and TRBJ1-1, with a weak D call TRBD1 (5 bases). Trimming stripped 4 bases from V and 5 bases from J, with 15 bases between. This CDR3 has 14 amino acids. Germline V CDR1 and CDR2: SGHRS, YFSETQ. The CDR3 sequence is CASSTQYQGTEAFF. CDR3 nucleotide sequence: TGCGCCAGCAGCACTCAATATCAGGGAACTGAAGCTTTCTTT.

This clone rates as medium-sized (0.01 to 0.1%). The chain joins TRBV5-1 to TRBJ2-2, with TRBD1 as a possible D gene (6 bases). CDR3 length equals 14 residues. V lost 1 base and J lost 5, with 9 bases in between. Germline CDR1 and CDR2: SGHRS and YFSETQ. The DNA for the CDR3 is TGCGCCAGCAGCTTGTTGGGGGCTACCGGGGAGCTGTTTTTT. It encodes CASSLLGATGELFF.

The gene calls are TRBV4-3 and TRBJ1-1; 9 positions agree with TRBD1. This CDR3 contains 15 residues. Germline V lookup: CDR1 LGHNA, CDR2 YSLEER. V trimming: 4 bases; J trimming: 0 bases; junction bases outside the gene matches: 3. The CDR3 region has the DNA TGCGCCAGCAGCCTCCGGGACAGGGTGAACACTGAAGCTTTCTTT. This encodes CASSLRDRVNTEAFF.

Only one count was recorded for this clone. The chain links TRBV7-9 to TRBJ2-2; tentatively, D is TRBD1 (6 bases). Germline values: CDR1 SEHNR, CDR2 FQNEAQ (reference sequence). Trimming took off 7 bases at V and 4 bases at J, with 10 bases between the two ends. The length of the CDR3 is 13 residues. The CDR3: CASNIQGTGELFF. The DNA of the CDR3 is TGTGCCAGCAATATACAGGGCACCGGGGAGCTGTTTTTT.

The chain combines TRBV6-4 with TRBJ1-1; TRBD1 agrees at 9 bases. Germline V CDR1 and CDR2: MRHNA, SNTAGT. The CDR3 runs to 16 residues. With V trimmed by 0 bases and J by 5 bases, 7 bases remained unmatched. The CDR3 nucleotides are TGTGCCAGCAGTGACTCGCTGGGACAGGGATATACTGAAGCTTTCTTT. Its translation is CASSDSLGQGYTEAFF.

This chain joins TRBV7-2 and TRBJ1-3; TRBD1 matches 10 bases. The CDR3 spans 15 residues. V gave up 0 bases and J gave up 7 bases; unmatched junction bases: 3. Germline V lookup: CDR1 SGHTA, CDR2 FQGNSA. DNA of the CDR3: TGTGCCAGCAGCTTAGCGGGACAGGGGAGCAACACCATATATTTT. Its translation: CASSLAGQGSNTIYF.

The J gene is TRBJ2-3, the V gene TRBV6-5; weak D call: TRBD2 (5 bases). The CDR3 has 14 amino acids. V was trimmed by 8 bases and J by 4 bases, leaving 16 bases between them. The germline gives CDR1 MNHEY, CDR2 SVGAGI. The CDR3 DNA sequence: TGTGCCAGCTCCGCGGCGGGTTACTCAGATACGCAGTATTTT. Residues: CASSAAGYSDTQYF.

A single count supports this clone. J is TRBJ2-7 and V is TRBV14; 7 positions agree with TRBD1. Germline trimming cut 2 bases from V and 2 bases from J; bases unmatched to any gene: 9. This CDR3 has 16 residues. Germline CDR1 and CDR2: SGHDN and FVKESK. DNA for the CDR3: TGTGCCAGCAGCCAACCACAGGGGAAGATAACCTACGAGCAGTACTTC. The encoded protein is CASSQPQGKITYEQYF.

This clone was found once. This sequence joins TRBV5-1 and TRBJ2-2; the D gene is possibly TRBD1 (7 bases). Germline CDR1 is SGHRS and CDR2 is YFSETQ. Trimming shortened V by 4 bases and J by 5 bases, and 12 bases separated the two germline ends. The CDR3 is 14 amino acids. The CDR3 loop is CASSVEGQTGELFF. DNA of the CDR3: TGCGCCAGCAGCGTGGAGGGACAGACCGGGGAGCTGTTTTTT.